The 27 T cell receptor beta chains given below trace back to one sample, sequenced in a study of blood T cell repertoires in COVID-19. Measured with immunoSEQ multiplex PCR; TCRdb has only the in-frame clones, and not every one. The data hold over 85,000 clones, with about 85% observed a single time. Sequencing was carried out using peripheral blood. The receptors come from a man older than 75 with acute or convalescent COVID-19.

As DNA, the CDR3 is TGTGCCAGCAGCGCCCGCATGGGCCTCTACGAGCAGTACTTC. Translation: CASSARMGLYEQYF. This chain joins TRBV9 and TRBJ2-7, with D uncertain. The CDR3 consists of 14 residues. The germline CDR1 and CDR2 sequences are SGDLS and YYNGEE. The germline V and J ends were trimmed by 3 bases and 3 bases, with 13 bases remaining between them.

The chain employs TRBV15 and TRBJ2-7; no reliable D call. With 0 bases removed from V and 3 bases from J, the gap between germline ends came to 12 bases. The germline V gene has CDR1 LNHNV and CDR2 YYDKDF (reference sequence). The CDR3 covers 15 residues. In DNA, the CDR3 is TGTGCCACCAGCAGAGATGGTATGGCAGGCTACGAGCAGTACTTC. Protein product: CATSRDGMAGYEQYF. Looking up the rest from reference TRBV15 and TRBJ2-7 gives the full variable domain: DAMVIQNPRYQVTQFGKPVTLSCSQTLNHNVMYWYQQKSSQAPKLLFHYYDKDFNNEADTPDNFQSRRPNTSFCFLDIRSPGLGDTAMYLCATSRDGMAGYEQYFGPGTRLTVT.

The table lists this clone with a few counts. The J gene is TRBJ2-6, the V gene TRBV5-1; TRBD1 is a possible D gene (5 bases). The germline CDR1 and CDR2 sequences are SGHRS and YFSETQ. The CDR3 loop spans 15 amino acids. The V end was cut by 4 bases, the J end by 1 base, with 9 bases between. Here the CDR3 reads CASSITGSGANVLTF. The CDR3 DNA sequence: TGCGCCAGCAGCATTACAGGATCTGGGGCCAACGTCCTGACTTTC.

The genes are TRBV27 and TRBJ2-3; a possible D gene is TRBD2 (5 bases). V lost 2 bases and J lost 4, with 7 bases in between. Germline V gene lookup returns CDR1 MNHEY and CDR2 SMNVEV (reference sequence). This CDR3 spans 13 amino acids. In DNA form, the CDR3 reads TGTGCCAGCAGTTTAAAGGGAGCAGATACGCAGTATTTT. It is translated as CASSLKGADTQYF.

The V and J genes are TRBV10-3 and TRBJ2-7; the match to TRBD1 covers 7 bases. The CDR3 runs to 15 residues. CDR1 is ENHRY and CDR2 is SYGVKD in the germline V gene. J was trimmed by 7 bases and V by 7 bases; bases with no gene match: 16. The CDR3 region is CAINTNAGGSGEQYF. CDR3 DNA: TGTGCCATCAACACTAATGCAGGGGGATCCGGGGAGCAGTACTTC.

This chain joins TRBV11-3 and TRBJ2-5, with TRBD1 as a possible D gene (6 bases). This CDR3 has 17 amino acids. V dropped 2 bases and J dropped 9 bases, with 25 bases sitting between them. Germline V gives CDR1 SGHNT, CDR2 YENEEA. In nucleotides, the CDR3 is TGTGCCAGCAGCTTAACCCCCGGGACACCACGGGATTTGGCCCAGTACTTC. Encoded protein: CASSLTPGTPRDLAQYF.

The rearrangement joins TRBV24-1 to TRBJ2-7; TRBD1 aligns across 12 bases. This CDR3 comprises 16 residues. Germline V CDR1 and CDR2: KGHDR, SFDVKD. V trimming: 1 base; J trimming: 4 bases; junction bases outside the gene matches: 4. Written as DNA, the CDR3 is TGTGCCACCAGTGATTTTGGGACAGGGGGCAGGTACGAGCAGTACTTC. As protein: CATSDFGTGGRYEQYF.

The chain combines TRBV19 with TRBJ2-7; D may be TRBD2 (6 bases). Deletions cut 5 bases from V and 7 bases from J, with 21 bases between. CDR1 is LNHDA, CDR2 SQIVND, per germline (reference sequence). The CDR3 spans 15 residues. CDR3: CASSDRGGTSWEQYF. The CDR3 DNA is TGTGCCAGTAGTGACCGTGGCGGGACCTCTTGGGAGCAGTACTTC.

J is TRBJ1-4 and V is TRBV19, with D tentatively TRBD1 (5 bases). The CDR3 has 16 residues. The germline V and J ends were trimmed by 2 bases and 4 bases, with 14 bases remaining between them. The germline gives CDR1 LNHDA, CDR2 SQIVND (reference sequence). The CDR3 DNA is TGTGCCAGTAGTATATCGTCGGGGGAACTTAATGAAAAACTGTTTTTT. It translates to CASSISSGELNEKLFF. Filled out from reference TRBV19 and TRBJ1-4, the complete variable domain reads DGGITQSPKYLFRKEGQNVTLSCEQNLNHDAMYWYRQDPGQGLRLIYYSQIVNDFQKGDIAEGYSVSREKKESFPLTVTSAQKNPTAFYLCASSISSGELNEKLFFGSGTQLSVL.

This rearrangement joins TRBV21-1 to TRBJ1-1. TRBV21-1 represents a pseudogene. This CDR3 comprises 14 residues. The CDR3 region is CASSKYTGSTEAFF. The CDR3 nucleotides are TGTGCCAGCAGCAAATATACGGGGAGCACTGAAGCTTTCTTT.

The chain has TRBV19 and TRBJ2-2; 7 bases line up with TRBD1. Germline V gives CDR1 LNHDA, CDR2 SQIVND (reference sequence). The CDR3 consists of 14 residues. Germline trimming cut 2 bases from V and 4 bases from J; bases unmatched to any gene: 1. The CDR3 sequence is CASSIYRGTGELFF. The DNA of the CDR3 is TGTGCCAGTAGTATATACAGGGGCACCGGGGAGCTGTTTTTT.

This rearrangement joins TRBV28 to TRBJ2-5; 10 bases are shared with TRBD2. V was clipped by 1 base and J by 2 bases; unmatched bases: 7. CDR3 length: 17 residues. The germline V gene has CDR1 MDHEN and CDR2 SYDVKM. CDR3 loop: CASSLLLAGYPQETQYF. The CDR3 DNA sequence: TGTGCCAGCAGTTTATTACTAGCGGGGTATCCGCAAGAGACCCAGTACTTC. The full variable domain, rest sourced from reference TRBV28 and TRBJ2-5, is DVKVTQSSRYLVKRTGEKVFLECVQDMDHENMFWYRQDPGLGLRLIYFSYDVKMKEKGDIPEGYSVSREKKERFSLILESASTNQTSMYLCASSLLLAGYPQETQYFGPGTRLLVL.

This chain connects TRBV24-1 to TRBJ2-5; perhaps TRBD1 as D (5 bases). CDR3 length: 13 residues. Trimming removed 3 bases at V and 5 bases at J, with 9 bases between. Germline CDR1 reads KGHDR; CDR2 reads SFDVKD. In DNA, the CDR3 is TGTGCCACCAGTGATCCAGGGTGGGAGACCCAGTACTTC. Translating gives CATSDPGWETQYF.

The V and J genes are TRBV7-9 and TRBJ2-2; 10 positions match TRBD2. V was pared by 1 base and J by 4 bases, with 9 bases of the junction left unmatched. Germline V CDR1 and CDR2: SEHNR, FQNEAQ (reference sequence). The CDR3 runs to 18 residues. The CDR3 region has the DNA TGTGCCAGCAGCTTAGGTCGAGCGGGAGGGCCCCGCACCGGGGAGCTGTTTTTT. This sequence encodes CASSLGRAGGPRTGELFF.

The chain has TRBV5-1 and TRBJ2-2; weak D call: TRBD2 (5 bases). V lost 4 bases and J lost 5, with 15 bases in between. The germline V gene has CDR1 SGHRS and CDR2 YFSETQ. The CDR3 totals 15 residues. DNA for the CDR3: TGCGCCAGCAGCCCTGAGGGAAGAATGACCGGGGAGCTGTTTTTT. Translation gives CASSPEGRMTGELFF.

This rearrangement joins TRBV11-2 to TRBJ1-1; 8 positions match TRBD1. V lost 5 bases to trimming and J lost 5 bases; unmatched junction nucleotides: 7. This CDR3 has 14 residues. Germline CDR1 reads SGHAT; CDR2 reads FQNNGV. The CDR3 DNA reads TGTGCCAGCAGCCCGTCAGGGGGCGGGACTGAAGCTTTCTTT. Amino acid sequence: CASSPSGGGTEAFF.

The chain has TRBV4-2 and TRBJ2-7; 9 bases line up with TRBD1. CDR1 is LGHNA, CDR2 YNFKEQ, per germline. The CDR3 has 15 amino acids. The V segment lost 1 base and the J segment 5 bases; nucleotides outside the gene matches: 6. The CDR3 DNA sequence: TGTGCCAGCAGCCAAGCTGGGGACAGGGTGGACGAGCAGTACTTC. It specifies CASSQAGDRVDEQYF.

This clone came up once. The rearrangement links TRBV6-5 to TRBJ1-3; unclear D gene. CDR1 MNHEY and CDR2 SVGAGI come from the germline V gene. The CDR3 sequence is 14 residues long. Deletions cut 7 bases from V and 8 bases from J, with 18 bases between. CDR3 residues: CASTSVNAADTIYF. CDR3 bases: TGTGCCAGCACTTCCGTGAACGCCGCGGACACCATATATTTT.

This chain uses TRBV5-4 with TRBJ2-2, with 9 bases that match TRBD2. Germline trimming cut 1 base from V and 4 bases from J; bases unmatched to any gene: 2. Germline CDR1 and CDR2: SGHNT and YYREEE (reference sequence). The CDR3 contains 15 residues. This chain's CDR3 is CASSLPAGGTGELFF. Here the CDR3 DNA reads TGTGCCAGCAGCTTGCCAGCGGGAGGCACCGGGGAGCTGTTTTTT.

V and J are TRBV14 and TRBJ2-2; D gene uncertain. The CDR3 extends over 14 amino acids. Germline assignment: CDR1 SGHDN and CDR2 FVKESK. The V and J ends lost 4 bases and 5 bases respectively, with 11 bases between them. The CDR3 is CASSPRSRTGELFF. In DNA, the CDR3 is TGTGCCAGCAGCCCACGGTCGAGGACCGGGGAGCTGTTTTTT.

The genes are TRBV25-1 and TRBJ1-1; D possibly corresponds to TRBD1 (5 bases). CDR3 length equals 14 residues. The V gene lost 4 bases and the J gene lost 0 bases, with 9 bases spanning the gap. The germline V gene encodes CDR1 MGHDK and CDR2 SYGVNS. CDR3 residues: CASSGKGVNTEAFF. The DNA for the CDR3 is TGTGCCAGCAGTGGCAAAGGGGTGAACACTGAAGCTTTCTTT.

The J gene is TRBJ2-7, the V gene TRBV19; D is ambiguous. The germline V gene encodes CDR1 LNHDA and CDR2 SQIVND (reference sequence). Trimming took off 4 bases at V and 3 bases at J, with 10 bases between the two ends. The CDR3 has 13 amino acids. CDR3 amino acids: CASSRLLDYEQYF. The CDR3 coding sequence is TGTGCCAGTAGTAGGTTGTTAGACTACGAGCAGTACTTC.

The chain joins TRBV20-1 to TRBJ1-2, with D unclear. V shed 3 bases and J shed 8 bases, with 16 bases lying between them. CDR3 length: 13 amino acids. In germline, CDR1 is DFQATT, CDR2 SNEGSKA (reference sequence). CDR3 DNA sequence: TGCAGTGCTAGTCCCGGGTCTTTGGAGGGCTACACCTTC. It is translated as CSASPGSLEGYTF.

This clone was counted only a few times. The chain uses TRBV5-1 and TRBJ2-1; TRBD2 agrees at 12 bases. Per the germline V gene, CDR1 is SGHRS and CDR2 is YFSETQ. This CDR3 has 16 residues. The V gene end was trimmed by 0 bases and the J gene end by 8 bases; junction bases not matched to a gene: 6. DNA of the CDR3: TGCGCCAGCAGCTTGGCTAGCGGGAGGGCCGTGTATGAGCAGTTCTTC. Its translation is CASSLASGRAVYEQFF.

The gene calls are TRBV10-3 and TRBJ1-4; TRBD1 might be the D (5 bases). Germline CDR1 ENHRY, CDR2 SYGVKD. V dropped 6 bases and J dropped 0 bases, with 8 bases sitting between them. The CDR3 runs 14 residues. For the CDR3, the DNA is TGTGCCATCAGGCAGGGTGCAACTAATGAAAAACTGTTTTTT. Translating it yields CAIRQGATNEKLFF.

The V gene is TRBV28, the J gene TRBJ1-5, with 7 bases lining up with TRBD1. V trimming: 5 bases; J trimming: 7 bases; junction bases outside the gene matches: 14. The CDR3 loop spans 16 amino acids. CDR1 MDHEN and CDR2 SYDVKM come from the germline V gene. The CDR3 region is CASSPPPGTELQPQHF. CDR3 nucleotide sequence: TGTGCCAGCAGTCCGCCTCCCGGGACAGAGCTACAGCCCCAGCATTTT.

The chain joins TRBV29-1 to TRBJ2-7, with TRBD1 identical over 10 bases. Germline lookup yields CDR1 SQVTM and CDR2 ANQGSEA. The junction had 8 bases not matched to a gene; V was cut back by 6 bases and J by 6 bases. The CDR3 covers 13 residues. The CDR3 here is CSVNRDRGFEQYF. The CDR3 DNA sequence: TGCAGCGTCAACCGGGACAGGGGCTTCGAGCAGTACTTC.